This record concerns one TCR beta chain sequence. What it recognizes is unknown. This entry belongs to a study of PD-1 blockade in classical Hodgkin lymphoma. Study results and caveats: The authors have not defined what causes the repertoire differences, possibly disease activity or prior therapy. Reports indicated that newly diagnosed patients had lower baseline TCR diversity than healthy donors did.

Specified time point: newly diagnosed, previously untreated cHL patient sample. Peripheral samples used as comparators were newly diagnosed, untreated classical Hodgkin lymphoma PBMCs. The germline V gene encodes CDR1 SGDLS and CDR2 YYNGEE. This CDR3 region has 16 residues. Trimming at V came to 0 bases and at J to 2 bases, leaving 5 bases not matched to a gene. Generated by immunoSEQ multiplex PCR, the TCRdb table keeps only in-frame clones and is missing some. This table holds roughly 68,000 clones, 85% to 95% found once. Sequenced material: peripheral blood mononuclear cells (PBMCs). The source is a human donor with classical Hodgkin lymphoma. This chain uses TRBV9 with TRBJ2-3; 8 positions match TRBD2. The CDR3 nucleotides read TGTGCCAGCAGCGTAGGCGGGGGGATCCTCACAGATACGCAGTATTTT. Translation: CASSVGGGILTDTQYF.